This TCR beta chain originates from a study of blood T cell repertoires in COVID-19. Overall study context: T cells, B-cell-depleted T cells, or PBMCs supplied cDNA or gDNA.

Germline loops: CDR1 SGDLS, CDR2 YYNGEE. With 0 bases removed from V and 4 bases from J, the gap between germline ends came to 9 bases. This CDR3 spans 14 amino acids. The data were produced by immunoSEQ multiplex PCR, yet TCRdb's version contains in-frame clones alone and is incomplete. Of roughly 410,000 clones listed, about 87% are singletons. The clonotype was recovered from a woman aged 60-75 years with COVID-19, enrolled during active disease. V is TRBV9 and J is TRBJ2-3, with D unclear. Source material: peripheral blood. The CDR3 DNA sequence: TGTGCCAGCAGCGTAGGAAGTAGCCCAGATACGCAGTATTTT. It codes for CASSVGSSPDTQYF.